One and the same sample provided the 23 T cell receptor beta chains below, sequenced in a study of T-cell reconstitution after alpha-beta-depleted transplantation in children (dated by TCRdb to 2016 to 2017). Libraries were made using PCR. Sequencing instrument: Illumina HiSeq 2500. Molecular barcoding was employed in the preparation of TCR libraries, with unique molecular identifiers being used to normalize TCRbeta repertoire quantification. The public reads were run again by TCRdb, first through fastp at Q25 and then through MiXCR, and only productive beta chains were kept. Entries that share a CDR3 protein sequence are merged under the most common genes and DNA. Present in this sample are 450,000 to 600,000 distinct CDR3 sequences, around a third of which were seen just once. Less than 2.5% of the sample belongs to the ten largest clones. This specimen consisted of PBMCs from the stem cell graft donor, obtained from the stem cell graft. The receptors originated from a human donor who donated a stem cell graft to a child with aplastic anemia.

This chain connects TRBV21-1 to TRBJ1-1. TRBV21-1 is noted as a pseudogene. The CDR3 is 14 residues long. CDR3 coding DNA: TGTGCCAGCAGCAAAGTCAAGGGGAACACTGAAGCTTTCTTT. Residues: CASSKVKGNTEAFF.

This chain joins TRBV20-1 and TRBJ2-7; 13 nucleotides match TRBD2. CDR3 length: 15 amino acids. Per germline, CDR1 DFQATT and CDR2 SNEGSKA (reference sequence). Losses at the gene ends were 5 bases for V and 7 bases for J; bases not matched to a gene: 11. The CDR3 sequence: CSAPPGTSGTWEQYF. Written as DNA, the CDR3 is TGCAGTGCTCCGCCCGGGACTAGCGGGACATGGGAGCAGTACTTC.

CDR3 nucleotides: TGCGCCAGCAGCCAAGACGACGACGAGAACACTGAAGCTTTCTTT. Its translation is CASSQDDDENTEAFF. V gene TRBV4-3 combines with J gene TRBJ1-1; D remains unclear. The germline CDR1 and CDR2 sequences are LGHNA and YSLEER. The V end lost 0 bases, the J end lost 1 base, and 9 bases lay between the germline ends. This CDR3 spans 15 amino acids.

Only a few counts were recorded for this clonotype. The V and J genes are TRBV24-1 and TRBJ1-1; D is undetermined. CDR1 KGHDR and CDR2 SFDVKD come from the germline V gene. The V gene lost 9 bases and the J gene lost 0 bases, with 7 bases spanning the gap. The CDR3 is 12 amino acids. This chain's CDR3 is CATRGVNTEAFF. CDR3 in DNA: TGTGCCACCCGTGGGGTGAACACTGAAGCTTTCTTT.

This clonotype was picked up a small number of times. The chain combines TRBV21-1 with TRBJ2-7; the table's D call, TRBD1, has no DNA check behind it. TRBV21-1 is assigned pseudogene status. The CDR3 contains 15 residues. CDR3 residues: CASSKAGVGTYEQYV. The CDR3 DNA follows: TGTGCCAGCAGCAAAGCAGGGGTTGGGACCTACGAGCAGTACGTC.

This clonotype was counted a few times. The V gene is TRBV29-1, the J gene TRBJ1-2; D unclear. The CDR3 has 12 amino acids. Trimming took off 4 bases at V and 3 bases at J, with 9 bases between the two ends. From germline, CDR1 is SQVTM and CDR2 ANQGSEA. The CDR3 nucleotides are TGCAGCGTTGGTTATGGATACTATGGCTACACCTTC. It codes for CSVGYGYYGYTF.

The chain joins TRBV10-3 to TRBJ1-3; D gene ambiguous. Germline loops: CDR1 ENHRY, CDR2 SYGVKD. The CDR3 is 12 amino acids. V was cut by 0 bases and J by 3 bases, with 0 bases left in between. CDR3 region: CAISESGNTIYF. The CDR3, as DNA: TGTGCCATCAGTGAGTCTGGAAACACCATATATTTT.

The chain couples TRBV14 to TRBJ2-7; the D gene is possibly TRBD2 (6 bases). This CDR3 spans 14 amino acids. V lost 5 bases and J 1 base, leaving 12 bases between the germline ends. Germline assignment: CDR1 SGHDN and CDR2 FVKESK. The CDR3 region has the DNA TGTGCCAGCAGCTTAACGGAGGGTTCCTACGAGCAGTACGTC. Translated, it gives CASSLTEGSYEQYV.

The chain combines TRBV12-3 or TRBV12-4 with TRBJ2-1, with unresolved D. V gave up 7 bases and J gave up 5 bases, with 15 bases separating them. The CDR3 loop spans 14 amino acids. The CDR3 is CASTPQGLNNEQFF. The CDR3 DNA follows: TGTGCCAGCACCCCCCAAGGCCTCAACAATGAGCAGTTCTTC.

The chain joins TRBV6-2 or TRBV6-3 to TRBJ2-1; 9 bases map to TRBD2. The CDR3 contains 17 residues. The germline V gene has CDR1 MNHEY and CDR2 SVGEGT. V lost 6 bases, J lost 10 bases, and 19 bases stayed unmatched. The CDR3 DNA reads as TGTGCCAGCAGCCAGGGGAGGTTAGCGGGGGCCGTTGGGGAGCAGTTCTTC. Amino acid sequence: CASSQGRLAGAVGEQFF.

V is TRBV29-1 and J is TRBJ1-2, with 10 bases matching TRBD1. With V trimmed by 4 bases and J by 7 bases, 6 bases remained unmatched. The CDR3 length is 13 residues. CDR1 SQVTM and CDR2 ANQGSEA come from the germline V gene. CDR3 residues: CSVAGDRGGGYTF. The CDR3 DNA reads as TGCAGCGTTGCAGGGGACAGGGGAGGTGGCTACACCTTC.

The chain is built from TRBV20-1 and TRBJ2-1; D gene unclear. This CDR3 is built from 12 residues. From germline, CDR1 is DFQATT and CDR2 SNEGSKA (reference sequence). V lost 6 bases and J lost 6, with 12 bases in between. This chain's CDR3 is CSAPVRPNEQFF. As DNA, the CDR3 is TGCAGTGCCCCCGTGAGACCCAATGAGCAGTTCTTC.

This chain joins TRBV6-5 and TRBJ1-4, with 11 positions matching TRBD1. The CDR3 loop spans 15 amino acids. Germline CDR1 MNHEY, CDR2 SVGAGI. V was clipped by 1 base and J by 6 bases; unmatched bases: 1. The CDR3 protein is CASSYWGQGDEKLFF. CDR3 coding DNA: TGTGCCAGCAGTTACTGGGGACAGGGGGATGAAAAACTGTTTTTT.

V usage is TRBV28 and J usage is TRBJ1-5; D gene uncertain. The CDR3 extends over 12 amino acids. Trimming pared 5 bases from V and 12 bases from J, leaving 14 bases between. Per germline, CDR1 MDHEN and CDR2 SYDVKM. CDR3 region: CASSGGVPFQHF. As DNA, the CDR3 is TGTGCCAGCAGTGGTGGGGTCCCCTTCCAGCATTTT.

The V and J genes are TRBV6-2 or TRBV6-3 and TRBJ2-5; 8 bases fit TRBD1. CDR3 length: 14 residues. The germline V gene has CDR1 MNHEY and CDR2 SVGEGT. The ends lost 5 bases at V and 5 bases at J; junction bases unmatched: 7. The CDR3 DNA follows: TGTGCCAGCAGTCCGGGACAGGCTTCGGAGACCCAGTACTTC. Translation: CASSPGQASETQYF.

The gene calls are TRBV5-5 and TRBJ1-1; D might be TRBD1 (6 bases). Trimming cost V 1 base and J 6 bases, with 13 bases left between them. Germline V CDR1 and CDR2: SGHKS, YYEKEE (reference sequence). CDR3 length equals 14 residues. The CDR3 coding sequence is TGTGCCAGCAGCTTGTATGGGGGCGACGCTGAAGCTTTCTTT. It specifies CASSLYGGDAEAFF.

V is TRBV7-9 and J is TRBJ1-5; D is unresolved. Trimming shortened V by 6 bases and J by 6 bases, and 15 bases separated the two germline ends. CDR3 length: 14 amino acids. CDR1 and CDR2 from the germline V gene are SEHNR and FQNEAQ (reference sequence). CDR3 nucleotides: TGTGCCAGCAGTACCGAAACGGGCTCTCAGCCCCAGCATTTT. Translated: CASSTETGSQPQHF.

In DNA form, the CDR3 reads TGTGCCAGCAGCTGGATAAAAGAGCAGTACTTC. This codes for CASSWIKEQYF. The chain joins TRBV5-8 to TRBJ2-7; D call uncertain. Trimming removed 3 bases from V and 7 bases from J, with 8 bases in between. CDR3 length: 11 residues. CDR1 and CDR2 from the germline V gene are SGHTS and YDEGEE.

This clonotype has a handful of counts. V gene TRBV20-1 combines with J gene TRBJ1-4, with a tentative D call TRBD1 (5 bases). V lost 1 base to trimming and J lost 1 base, with 7 bases between them. Germline CDR1 DFQATT, CDR2 SNEGSKA (reference sequence). The CDR3 contains 14 residues. CDR3: CSARGGLTNEKLFF. In DNA, the CDR3 is TGCAGTGCTAGAGGGGGGTTAACTAATGAAAAACTGTTTTTT.

This clonotype was seen only a few times. V and J are TRBV5-5 and TRBJ2-2, with D tentatively TRBD1 or TRBD2 (5 bases each). Germline V gene lookup returns CDR1 SGHKS and CDR2 YYEKEE (reference sequence). V lost 4 bases and J lost 1, with 11 bases in between. This CDR3 is 15 amino acids long. The CDR3 protein is CASSAPGQNTGELFF. The DNA of the CDR3 is TGTGCCAGCAGCGCCCCGGGGCAGAACACCGGGGAGCTGTTTTTT.

In its sample, this clonotype was seen a few times. This chain joins TRBV12-3 or TRBV12-4 and TRBJ1-2; possibly TRBD1 for D (5 bases). This CDR3 has 14 residues. V was shortened by 3 bases and J by 2 bases, with 10 bases between the two germline ends. The CDR3 DNA reads TGTGCCAGCAGTTTCAGGGCAGGAAACTATGGCTACACCTTC. This codes for CASSFRAGNYGYTF.

This clonotype was recorded a few times. The J gene is TRBJ2-2, the V gene TRBV9, with D tentatively TRBD2 (6 bases). The V end was cut by 0 bases, the J end by 5 bases, with 11 bases between. CDR1 and CDR2 from the germline V gene are SGDLS and YYNGEE. This CDR3 contains 15 residues. The CDR3 region is CASSVGGRFTGELFF. CDR3 DNA sequence: TGTGCCAGCAGCGTAGGAGGGAGGTTTACCGGGGAGCTGTTTTTT.

The chain uses TRBV5-1 and TRBJ2-7, with D maybe TRBD2 (6 bases). The CDR3 has 14 amino acids. V shed 3 bases and J shed 3 bases, with 13 bases lying between them. Germline V gene lookup returns CDR1 SGHRS and CDR2 YFSETQ. DNA for the CDR3: TGCGCCAGCAGCTCAAGCGGGCCGGGCTACGAGCAGTACGTC. This translates into CASSSSGPGYEQYV.